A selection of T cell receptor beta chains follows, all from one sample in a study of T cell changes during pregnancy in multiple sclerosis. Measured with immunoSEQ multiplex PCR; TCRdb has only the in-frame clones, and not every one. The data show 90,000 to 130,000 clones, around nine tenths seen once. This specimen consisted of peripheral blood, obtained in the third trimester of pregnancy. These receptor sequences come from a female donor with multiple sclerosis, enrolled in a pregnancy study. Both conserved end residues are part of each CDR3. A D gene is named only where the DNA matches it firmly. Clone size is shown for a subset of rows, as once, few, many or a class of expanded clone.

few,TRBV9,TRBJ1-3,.,TGTGCCAGCAGCGTAGTTGGCAGTGGAAACACCATATATTTT,CASSVVGSGNTIYF
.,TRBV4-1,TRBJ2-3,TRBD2,TGCGCCAGCAGCCAAAGCGTTGGGACTAGCGGGGCACTCGTTTATACGCAGTATTTT,CASSQSVGTSGALVYTQYF
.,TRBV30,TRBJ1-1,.,TGTGCCTGGAGGTCCCTTGGCGGCACTGAAGCTTTCTTT,CAWRSLGGTEAFF
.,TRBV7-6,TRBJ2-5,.,TGTGCCAGCAGCGTAATCCAAGGGGGGACCCAGTACTTC,CASSVIQGGTQYF
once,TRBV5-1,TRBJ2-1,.,TGCGCCAGCAGCTTGGGTGGCAGGAACAATGAGCAGTTCTTC,CASSLGGRNNEQFF
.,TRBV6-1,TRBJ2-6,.,TGTGCCAGCAGTGAAGACGGCGGCTCTGGGGCCAACGTCCTGACTTTC,CASSEDGGSGANVLTF
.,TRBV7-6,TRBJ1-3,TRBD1,TGTGCCAGCAGCCACGCGGACAGGGGGCGAGGAAACACCATATATTTT,CASSHADRGRGNTIYF
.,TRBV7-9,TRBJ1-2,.,TGTGCCAGCAGCTTAATGCCGGGGGAGGGCTACACCTTC,CASSLMPGEGYTF
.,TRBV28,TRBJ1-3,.,TGTGCCAGCAGTCCGGGAGGGGGGCCTGGAAACACCATATATTTT,CASSPGGGPGNTIYF
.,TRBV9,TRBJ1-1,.,TGTGCCAGCAGCGTAGGCCCAGGGGATTCGGCTGAAGCTTTCTTT,CASSVGPGDSAEAFF
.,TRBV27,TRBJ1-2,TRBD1,TGTGCCAGCAGTCCCATCGCCGGACAGGGGTTTGGCTACACCTTC,CASSPIAGQGFGYTF
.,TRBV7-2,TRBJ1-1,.,TGTGCCAGCAGCTTCGACAGGAGTCATGAAGCTTTCTTT,CASSFDRSHEAFF
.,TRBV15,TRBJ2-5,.,TGTGCCACCAGCAGAGATGGAATAGCACAAGAGACCCAGTACTTC,CATSRDGIAQETQYF
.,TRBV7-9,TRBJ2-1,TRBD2,TGTGCCAGCAGCCAACCGGACGGACTAGCGGGATTCTATGAGCAGTTCTTC,CASSQPDGLAGFYEQFF
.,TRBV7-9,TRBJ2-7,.,TGTGCCAGCAGCTATGGGACTTTCTCCTACGAGCAGTACTTC,CASSYGTFSYEQYF
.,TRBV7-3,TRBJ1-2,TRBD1,TGTGCCAGCAGCTCCGGGACAGGCTTCTATGGCTACACCTTC,CASSSGTGFYGYTF
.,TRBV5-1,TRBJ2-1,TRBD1,TGCGCCAGCAGCCCCCGGTTGGGACAGGGGGACGGTGAGCAGTTCTTC,CASSPRLGQGDGEQFF
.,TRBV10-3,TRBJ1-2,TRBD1,TGTGCCACCAAGGGGGGACAGGGCTATGGCTACACCTTC,CATKGGQGYGYTF
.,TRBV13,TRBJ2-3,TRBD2,TGTGCCACACTAGAGCGGGGCACTTCTAGCACAGATACGCAGTATTTT,CATLERGTSSTDTQYF
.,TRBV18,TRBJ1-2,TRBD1,TGTGCCAGCTCACCGACAGGGGACCCCCCGGAGGGGGGCTACACCTTC,CASSPTGDPPEGGYTF
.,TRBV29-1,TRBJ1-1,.,TGCAGCGTTGAAACAAAGTGGAACACTGAAGCTTTCTTT,CSVETKWNTEAFF
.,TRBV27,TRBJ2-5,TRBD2,TGTGCCAGCAGTTTATTGGCATCAGATCGTACTAGCGGAAGGTTGTCGACCCAGTACTTC,CASSLLASDRTSGRLSTQYF
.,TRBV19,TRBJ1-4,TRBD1,TGTGCCAGTAGTATAGATGGGACAGAGGGAAAACTGTTTTTT,CASSIDGTEGKLFF
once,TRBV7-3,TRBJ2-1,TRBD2,TGTGCCAGCAGCTTGAGCGGGGGGGCTTCGTATGAGCAGTTCTTC,CASSLSGGASYEQFF
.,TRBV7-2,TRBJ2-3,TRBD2,TGTGCCAGCAGCTTACTAGCGGGAGGCCCCACAGATACGCAGTATTTT,CASSLLAGGPTDTQYF
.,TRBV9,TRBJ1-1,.,TGTGCCAGCAGCGTAGGAGGCAGACCCATGAACACTGAAGCTTTCTTT,CASSVGGRPMNTEAFF
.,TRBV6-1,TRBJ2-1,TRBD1,TGTGCCAGCAGTGAGGGGACAGGGGGCTTGTACAATGAGCAGTTCTTC,CASSEGTGGLYNEQFF
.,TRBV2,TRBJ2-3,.,TGTGCCTCCACTCGGGAAAGTCGACAGGCGGAGGTAGATACGCAGTATTTT,CASTRESRQAEVDTQYF
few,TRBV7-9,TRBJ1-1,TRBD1,TGTGCCAGCAGCTTAGACAGGGGAGGCACTGAAGCTTTCTTT,CASSLDRGGTEAFF
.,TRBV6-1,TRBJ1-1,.,TGTGCCAGCAGGAGGTTCGAGAACACTGAAGCTTTCTTT,CASRRFENTEAFF
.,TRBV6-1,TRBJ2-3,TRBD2,TGTGCCAGCAGTGCCCTAGCGGGGGGCACAGATACGCAGTATTTT,CASSALAGGTDTQYF
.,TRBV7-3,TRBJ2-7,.,TGTGCCAGCAGCGCAAACAGGCTTTCCTACGAGCAGTACTTC,CASSANRLSYEQYF
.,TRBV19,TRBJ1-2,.,TGTGCCAGTAGTATTAGAAGAGGACAGAACTATGGCTACACCTTC,CASSIRRGQNYGYTF
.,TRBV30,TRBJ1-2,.,TGTGCCTGGAGTGGACAAACAGGTGGCCTCTATGGCTACACCTTC,CAWSGQTGGLYGYTF
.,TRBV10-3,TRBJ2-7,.,TGTGCCATCAGGGACGCGGCCGGGGGAGCCTACGAGCAGTACTTC,CAIRDAAGGAYEQYF
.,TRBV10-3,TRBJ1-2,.,TGTGCCATCAGTGAGGACAGGTCTGCGGATGGCTACACCTTC,CAISEDRSADGYTF
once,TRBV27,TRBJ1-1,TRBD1,TGTGCCAGCAGTTCCCCAGCCGGGACAGGGGGCCAGATGAACACTGAAGCTTTCTTT,CASSSPAGTGGQMNTEAFF
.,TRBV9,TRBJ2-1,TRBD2,TGTGCCAGCAGCGTCGCCGGGACTAGCTCCTACAATGAGCAGTTCTTC,CASSVAGTSSYNEQFF
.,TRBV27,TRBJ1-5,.,TGTGCCAGCAGTTTCACGGGCGGGAGTCAGCCCCAGCATTTT,CASSFTGGSQPQHF
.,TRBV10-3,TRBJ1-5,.,TGTGCCATCAGTGATCGGGGGACTGCCAATCAGCCCCAGCATTTT,CAISDRGTANQPQHF
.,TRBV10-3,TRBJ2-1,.,TGTGCCATCAGTGAATTTCTCCCGGGGAGCTCCTACAATGAGCAGTTCTTC,CAISEFLPGSSYNEQFF
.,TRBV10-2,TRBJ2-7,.,TGCGCCAGCCCCCCTAGAGTTTCCTACGAGCAGTACTTC,CASPPRVSYEQYF
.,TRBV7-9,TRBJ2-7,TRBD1,TGTGCCAGCAGCCGGGACAGGGTCGGCGAGCAGTACTTC,CASSRDRVGEQYF
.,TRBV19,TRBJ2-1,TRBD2,TGTGCCAGTAGTACCCACTTTACTAGCGGGAGGGCCAACAATGAGCAGTTCTTC,CASSTHFTSGRANNEQFF
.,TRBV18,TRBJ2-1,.,TGTGCCAGCTCACCACCGTCGACTTTCTTTCCGAGCTCCTACAATGAGCAGTTCTTC,CASSPPSTFFPSSYNEQFF
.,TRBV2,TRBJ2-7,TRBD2,TGTGCCCTTCAGGTCCCGCCGAACGGTAAGCGGGAGCTCTCGTCCTACGAGCAGTACTTC,CALQVPPNGKRELSSYEQYF
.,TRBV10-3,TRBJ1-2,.,TGTGCCATCAGTGAGAGCGGACAGCCCATCTATGGCTACACCTTC,CAISESGQPIYGYTF
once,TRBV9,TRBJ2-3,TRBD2,TGTGCCAGCAGCCGTCCTAGACTAGCGGGAGTATCTGATACGCAGTATTTT,CASSRPRLAGVSDTQYF
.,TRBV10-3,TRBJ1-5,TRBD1,TGTGCCATCAGTGAGCCCGACAGGGGGGGTCAGCCCCAGCATTTT,CAISEPDRGGQPQHF
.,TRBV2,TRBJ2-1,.,TGTGCCAGCAGTGAAGAGGTCGGGGGTGGGAATGAGCAGTTCTTC,CASSEEVGGGNEQFF